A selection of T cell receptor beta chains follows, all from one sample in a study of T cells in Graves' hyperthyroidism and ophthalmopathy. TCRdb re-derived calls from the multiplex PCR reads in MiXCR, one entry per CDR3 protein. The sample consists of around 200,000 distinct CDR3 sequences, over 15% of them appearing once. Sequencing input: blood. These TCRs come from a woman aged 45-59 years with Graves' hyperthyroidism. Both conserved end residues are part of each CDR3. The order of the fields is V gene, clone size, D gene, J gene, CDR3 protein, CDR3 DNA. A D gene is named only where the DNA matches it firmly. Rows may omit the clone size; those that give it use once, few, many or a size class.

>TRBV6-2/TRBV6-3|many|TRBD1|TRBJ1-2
CASSWGQGGGYTF
TGTGCCAGCAGTTGGGGACAGGGAGGAGGCTACACCTTC
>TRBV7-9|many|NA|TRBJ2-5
CASSLAGGAVQYF
TGTGCCAGCAGCTTAGCTGGAGGGGCGGTCCAGTACTTC
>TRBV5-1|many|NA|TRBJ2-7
CASSLASGSYEQYF
TGCGCCAGCAGCTTGGCCTCTGGGAGCTACGAGCAGTACTTC
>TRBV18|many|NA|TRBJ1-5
CASSPPGRGKQPQHF
TGTGCCAGCTCACCGCCCGGGCGGGGGAAACAGCCCCAGCATTTT
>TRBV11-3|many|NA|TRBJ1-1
CASSFGANTEAFF
TGTGCCAGCAGCTTTGGGGCGAACACTGAAGCTTTCTTT
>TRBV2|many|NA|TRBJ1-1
CASSDTTGWAEAFF
TGTGCCAGCAGCGATACGACAGGATGGGCTGAAGCTTTCTTT
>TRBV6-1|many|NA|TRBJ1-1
CASSWTDLNTEAFF
TGTGCCAGCAGTTGGACGGATTTGAACACTGAAGCTTTCTTT
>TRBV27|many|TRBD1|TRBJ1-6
CASSFGDRMGSPLHF
TGTGCCAGCAGTTTCGGGGACAGGATGGGGTCACCCCTCCACTTT
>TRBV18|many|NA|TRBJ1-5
CASSQYPSNQPQHF
TGTGCCAGTTCACAGTACCCTAGCAATCAGCCCCAGCATTTT
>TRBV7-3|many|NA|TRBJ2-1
CASSSIGGSYNEQFF
TGTGCCAGCAGCTCCATAGGGGGGTCTTACAATGAGCAGTTCTTC
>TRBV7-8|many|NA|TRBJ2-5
CASSSGYHEYF
TGTGCCAGCAGCTCGGGGTATCACGAGTACTTC
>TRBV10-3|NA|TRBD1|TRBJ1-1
CAISQPDREDTEAFF
TGTGCCATCAGTCAACCAGACAGGGAAGACACTGAAGCTTTCTTT
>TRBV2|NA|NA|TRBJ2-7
CASSTAYEQYF
TGTGCCAGCAGCACAGCCTACGAGCAGTACTTC
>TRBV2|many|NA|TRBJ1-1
CASSAEGMKNTEAFF
TGTGCCAGCAGTGCCGAGGGGATGAAGAACACTGAAGCTTTCTTT
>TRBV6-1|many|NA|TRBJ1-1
CASSPLIRQENTEAFF
TGTGCCAGCAGTCCCCTAATACGACAGGAAAACACTGAAGCTTTCTTT